The 21 T cell receptor beta chains in this list originate from one sample, sequenced in a study of T cell changes during pregnancy in multiple sclerosis. Assay used: immunoSEQ multiplex PCR; TCRdb lists only in-frame clones, some missing. The repertoire holds around 60,000 clones, with around 93% as singletons. Sequences were derived from peripheral blood, sampled after pregnancy. Receptor source: a female donor with multiple sclerosis, enrolled in a pregnancy study.

V is TRBV5-8 and J is TRBJ2-1; the match to TRBD2 covers 9 bases. From germline, CDR1 is SGHTS and CDR2 YDEGEE. Trimming cost V 4 bases and J 8 bases; bases outside gene matches: 13. The CDR3 loop spans 16 amino acids. The CDR3 nucleotides read TGTGCCAGCAGCCCCCCAACCCGCGGGAGGGCCTATGAGCAGTTCTTC. Encoded protein: CASSPPTRGRAYEQFF.

The V call is TRBV19, the J call TRBJ1-1; D not certain. Germline lookup yields CDR1 LNHDA and CDR2 SQIVND (reference sequence). This CDR3 comprises 11 residues. V dropped 5 bases and J dropped 5 bases, with 6 bases sitting between them. CDR3 loop: CASSLGTEAFF. The CDR3 nucleotides are TGTGCCAGTAGTCTCGGGACTGAAGCTTTCTTT. Drawing the rest from reference TRBV19 and TRBJ1-1, the complete variable domain is DGGITQSPKYLFRKEGQNVTLSCEQNLNHDAMYWYRQDPGQGLRLIYYSQIVNDFQKGDIAEGYSVSREKKESFPLTVTSAQKNPTAFYLCASSLGTEAFFGQGTRLTVV.

The genes are TRBV6-4 and TRBJ2-3; 8 nucleotides agree with TRBD2. V dropped 0 bases and J dropped 2; count of bases not matched to a gene: 1. This CDR3 has 15 amino acids. The germline V gene has CDR1 MRHNA and CDR2 SNTAGT. CDR3 loop: CASSDSSGNTDTQYF. CDR3 bases: TGTGCCAGCAGTGACTCTAGCGGGAACACAGATACGCAGTATTTT.

The chain links TRBV4-3 to TRBJ1-6, with a possible D match to TRBD1 (6 bases). Germline V gives CDR1 LGHNA, CDR2 YSLEER. This CDR3 contains 15 residues. V shed 4 bases and J shed 7 bases, with 14 bases lying between them. CDR3 region: CASSLETGSNSPLHF. The CDR3 DNA sequence: TGCGCCAGCAGCCTAGAGACAGGTTCAAATTCACCCCTCCACTTT.

The chain employs TRBV20-1 and TRBJ1-1; TRBD1 is a possible D gene (6 bases). The CDR3 is made up of 11 amino acids. With 6 bases removed from V and 6 bases from J, the gap between germline ends came to 11 bases. Germline V gene lookup returns CDR1 DFQATT and CDR2 SNEGSKA (reference sequence). CDR3 DNA: TGCAGTGCCATACAGGGTGCTGAAGCTTTCTTT. The encoded protein is CSAIQGAEAFF.

This clone showed up just once. V usage is TRBV5-6 and J usage is TRBJ2-1, with D possibly matching TRBD2 (6 bases). There are 16 residues in the CDR3. Per the germline V gene, CDR1 is SGHDT and CDR2 is YYEEEE. Trimming took off 2 bases at V and 6 bases at J, with 18 bases between the two ends. Here the CDR3 reads CASSFGAGSLSNEQFF. The CDR3 bases are TGTGCCAGCAGCTTTGGCGCCGGGAGCTTATCCAATGAGCAGTTCTTC.

V and J are TRBV5-1 and TRBJ2-2; TRBD1 agrees at 8 bases. The CDR3 covers 19 residues. Germline V gene sequence: CDR1 SGHRS, CDR2 YFSETQ. V was pared by 4 bases and J by 0 bases, with 14 bases of the junction left unmatched. CDR3 sequence (DNA): TGCGCCAGCAGCCCTTGGCCACAGGGGGGAGTTGCGAACACCGGGGAGCTGTTTTTT. Translation gives CASSPWPQGGVANTGELFF.

This chain joins TRBV7-2 and TRBJ1-1, with TRBD1 matching over 7 bases. J lost 0 bases, V lost 6 bases, and 7 bases had no gene match. The germline V gene has CDR1 SGHTA and CDR2 FQGNSA. This CDR3 is 15 amino acids long. CDR3 DNA: TGTGCCAGCAGTCCGGGACAGCCCATGAACACTGAAGCTTTCTTT. Its protein is CASSPGQPMNTEAFF.

J is TRBJ2-7 and V is TRBV19; 9 positions match TRBD1. The CDR3 covers 14 residues. Germline V gene sequence: CDR1 LNHDA, CDR2 SQIVND (reference sequence). The junction had 6 bases not matched to a gene; V was cut back by 6 bases and J by 3 bases. The CDR3, as DNA: TGTGCCAGTAGCCTGGGACAGGGATACTACGAGCAGTACTTC. This encodes CASSLGQGYYEQYF.

This chain connects TRBV27 to TRBJ2-3, with 7 bases fitting TRBD2. This CDR3 region has 14 residues. With V trimmed by 8 bases and J by 0 bases, 5 bases remained unmatched. Germline V gene sequence: CDR1 MNHEY, CDR2 SMNVEV (reference sequence). CDR3 protein: CASGLGRSTDTQYF. CDR3 nucleotides: TGTGCCAGCGGACTAGGGCGTAGCACAGATACGCAGTATTTT.

The chain combines TRBV20-1 with TRBJ1-1; a weak D match, TRBD1 (6 bases). Trimming took off 6 bases at V and 9 bases at J, with 8 bases between the two ends. CDR1 and CDR2 (germline): DFQATT, SNEGSKA (reference sequence). The CDR3 covers 9 residues. CDR3 region: CSAQGKAFF. The CDR3 bases are TGCAGTGCCCAGGGGAAAGCTTTCTTT.

The J gene is TRBJ2-3, the V gene TRBV11-2, with a tentative D call TRBD2 (6 bases). The CDR3 has 14 amino acids. From germline, CDR1 is SGHAT and CDR2 FQNNGV. The V end was cut by 6 bases, the J end by 3 bases, with 13 bases between. CDR3 coding DNA: TGTGCCAGCAGTCCCGGGAGTAAGACAGATACGCAGTATTTT. It translates to CASSPGSKTDTQYF.

V and J are TRBV9 and TRBJ1-1; D is unresolved. Looked up from germline, CDR1 is SGDLS and CDR2 is YYNGEE. V was cut by 0 bases and J by 7 bases, with 7 bases left in between. The CDR3 has 12 residues. CDR3 amino acids: CASSVGLVEAFF. CDR3 nucleotide sequence: TGTGCCAGCAGCGTAGGGCTAGTTGAAGCTTTCTTT.

This sequence joins TRBV19 and TRBJ2-5, with 13 bases fitting TRBD2. Germline trimming cut 8 bases from V and 5 bases from J; bases unmatched to any gene: 2. The CDR3 consists of 13 residues. The germline gives CDR1 LNHDA, CDR2 SQIVND (reference sequence). The chain's CDR3 is CASGTSGTETQYF. The CDR3 region has the DNA TGTGCCAGTGGGACTAGCGGGACGGAGACCCAGTACTTC. Complete variable domain (other parts from reference TRBV19 and TRBJ2-5): DGGITQSPKYLFRKEGQNVTLSCEQNLNHDAMYWYRQDPGQGLRLIYYSQIVNDFQKGDIAEGYSVSREKKESFPLTVTSAQKNPTAFYLCASGTSGTETQYFGPGTRLLVL.

The chain uses TRBV7-2 and TRBJ1-2; D not resolved. The CDR3 loop spans 14 amino acids. The germline CDR1 and CDR2 sequences are SGHTA and FQGNSA. Deletions cut 5 bases from V and 2 bases from J, with 12 bases between. The CDR3 here is CASSPEPGNYGYTF. In nucleotides, the CDR3 is TGTGCCAGCAGCCCCGAGCCGGGGAACTATGGCTACACCTTC.

This rearrangement joins TRBV2 to TRBJ2-3, with D maybe TRBD2 (6 bases). The CDR3 contains 15 residues. Trimming left V 4 bases short and J 5 bases short, with 16 bases between. CDR1 is SNHLY, CDR2 FYNNEI, per germline. CDR3 protein: CASSVSGGGKDTQYF. Written as DNA, the CDR3 is TGTGCCAGCAGTGTATCCGGGGGTGGCAAAGATACGCAGTATTTT.

The count of this clone is one. This chain joins TRBV11-1 and TRBJ1-3; unclear D gene. The germline V and J ends were trimmed by 6 bases and 3 bases, with 9 bases remaining between them. The CDR3 spans 13 residues. Germline CDR1 SGHAT, CDR2 FQDESV (reference sequence). The CDR3 region has the DNA TGTGCCAGCAGTGTAGACTTTGGAAACACCATATATTTT. Protein product: CASSVDFGNTIYF.

The chain carries TRBV6-6 and TRBJ2-5, with 7 bases that match TRBD1. The CDR3 covers 14 residues. Germline V lookup: CDR1 MNHNY, CDR2 SVGAGI (reference sequence). The ends lost 6 bases at V and 6 bases at J; junction bases unmatched: 10. CDR3 DNA sequence: TGTGCCAGCAGCCCGCCGCCGACAGGGAAGACCCAGTACTTC. It is translated as CASSPPPTGKTQYF.

This rearrangement joins TRBV11-2 to TRBJ2-5; TRBD2 aligns across 10 bases. J lost 0 bases, V lost 5 bases, and 12 bases had no gene match. This CDR3 contains 18 residues. The germline V gene encodes CDR1 SGHAT and CDR2 FQNNGV. The CDR3 reads CASSPLDRGLADQETQYF. As DNA, the CDR3 is TGTGCCAGCAGCCCACTAGATAGAGGACTAGCGGACCAAGAGACCCAGTACTTC.

This clone was detected only once. The genes are TRBV7-9 and TRBJ2-1; 10 bases are shared with TRBD2. Germline-derived CDR1 and CDR2 are SEHNR and FQNEAQ (reference sequence). The CDR3 loop spans 16 amino acids. J lost 4 bases, V lost 5 bases, and 8 bases had no gene match. In DNA, the CDR3 is TGTGCCAGCAGCCCAACCGGACTAGCGGAGTACAATGAGCAGTTCTTC. It yields the protein CASSPTGLAEYNEQFF.

The chain links TRBV9 to TRBJ1-1, with TRBD1 matching 9 bases. The germline gives CDR1 SGDLS, CDR2 YYNGEE. The CDR3 length is 13 residues. The ends lost 2 bases at V and 11 bases at J; junction bases unmatched: 7. CDR3 DNA sequence: TGTGCCAGCAGCGTGATAGGACAGGGGAGTGCTTTCTTT. This sequence encodes CASSVIGQGSAFF. Using reference TRBV9 and TRBJ1-1 for the parts outside the CDR3, the full variable domain is DSGVTQTPKHLITATGQRVTLRCSPRSGDLSVYWYQQSLDQGLQFLIQYYNGEERAKGNILERFSAQQFPDLHSELNLSSLELGDSALYFCASSVIGQGSAFFGQGTRLTVV.